One sample yielded the 13 T cell receptor beta chains listed below, sequenced in a study of CD8+ T cells in alopecia areata. Once RNA had been extracted, it was reverse transcribed into cDNA to act as the sequencing template. TCRdb keeps only in-frame clones here, not all; method: immunoSEQ multiplex PCR. The table lists 130,000 or so clones, roughly 55% of them singletons, with 5% to 7% in the top ten. Treatment of the sample: oral pan-JAK inhibitor, 5-10 mg twice daily. The sample was CD4+ T cells sorted from blood, taken at week 4, from a patient treated with tofacitinib. These receptors were collected from a human donor with alopecia areata.

A word on this clone: The sample has other DNA sequences that encode this CDR3 too. The DNA for the CDR3 is TGCAGCGTTGGGTGGGGGAGCAATCAGCCCCAGCATTTT. This translates into CSVGWGSNQPQHF. V is TRBV29-1 and J is TRBJ1-5; tentatively, D is TRBD1 (5 bases). CDR3 length: 13 amino acids. In germline, CDR1 is SQVTM, CDR2 ANQGSEA. Trimming stripped 4 bases from V and 1 base from J, with 8 bases between. The full variable domain, in which reference TRBV29-1 and TRBJ1-5 provide the parts outside the CDR3, is SAVISQKPSRDICQRGTSLTIQCQVDSQVTMMFWYRQQPGQSLTLIATANQGSEATYESGFVIDKFPISRPNLTFSTLTVSNMSPEDSSIYLCSVGWGSNQPQHFGDGTRLSIL.

The chain couples TRBV5-6 to TRBJ2-5; TRBD2 agrees at 7 bases. This CDR3 has 15 residues. The V gene end was trimmed by 1 base and the J gene end by 1 base; junction bases not matched to a gene: 4. Germline V CDR1 and CDR2: SGHDT, YYEEEE. CDR3 in DNA: TGTGCCAGCAGCTTGCTCGGCGGGGGCCAAGAGACCCAGTACTTC. Translation: CASSLLGGGQETQYF. The variable domain in full, completed from reference TRBV5-6 and TRBJ2-5, reads DAGVTQSPTHLIKTRGQQVTLRCSPKSGHDTVSWYQQALGQGPQFIFQYYEEEERQRGNFPDRFSGHQFPNYSSELNVNALLLGDSALYLCASSLLGGGQETQYFGPGTRLLVL.

The gene calls are TRBV5-1 and TRBJ1-3, with 7 bases matching TRBD1. Germline lookup yields CDR1 SGHRS and CDR2 YFSETQ. Unmatched junction bases numbered 9, after V lost 4 bases and J lost 8 bases. The CDR3 sequence is 14 residues long. The CDR3 sequence: CASSVTGRKDTIYF. The CDR3 DNA follows: TGCGCCAGCAGCGTGACAGGGCGGAAAGACACCATATATTTT.

The chain carries TRBV30 and TRBJ2-5; 7 nucleotides agree with TRBD1. The CDR3 is 12 amino acids. The germline gives CDR1 GTSNPN, CDR2 SVGIG (reference sequence). V lost 5 bases to trimming and J lost 1 base; unmatched junction nucleotides: 1. CDR3 bases: TGTGCCTGGGGGGACAGCCAAGAGACCCAGTACTTC. It translates to CAWGDSQETQYF. Complete variable domain (other parts from reference TRBV30 and TRBJ2-5): SQTIHQWPATLVQPVGSPLSLECTVEGTSNPNLYWYRQAAGRGLQLLFYSVGIGQISSEVPQNLSASRPQDRQFILSSKKLLLSDSGFYLCAWGDSQETQYFGPGTRLLVL.

V usage is TRBV9 and J usage is TRBJ2-3, with a weak D call TRBD2 (6 bases). The CDR3 runs to 19 residues. The ends were cut back, 4 bases at V and 3 bases at J, with 27 bases in the middle. Looked up from germline, CDR1 is SGDLS and CDR2 is YYNGEE. This chain's CDR3 is CASSSRRASGRLTTDTQYF. CDR3 DNA: TGTGCCAGCAGCTCCCGGAGGGCCAGCGGGCGACTAACAACAGATACGCAGTATTTT.

The chain combines TRBV7-8 with TRBJ2-1, with TRBD2 matching 7 bases. V dropped 4 bases and J dropped 5; count of bases not matched to a gene: 5. This CDR3 contains 14 residues. Germline CDR1 reads SGHVS; CDR2 reads FQNEAQ. The CDR3 DNA reads TGTGCCAGCAGCTCCCTTGGGGGGGACAATGAGCAGTTCTTC. This gives the protein CASSSLGGDNEQFF.

This clone was detected only a few times. The same CDR3 can be traced to other DNA sequences in this sample. The chain uses TRBV28 and TRBJ2-7, with TRBD1 as a possible D gene (5 bases). The CDR3 sequence is 14 residues long. CDR1 is MDHEN and CDR2 is SYDVKM in the germline V gene. Trimming took off 1 base at V and 3 bases at J, with 10 bases between the two ends. The CDR3 region has the DNA TGTGCCAGCAGTTTATCGGGCAGGGTCTACGAGCAGTACTTC. Its protein is CASSLSGRVYEQYF. Full variable domain (remainder filled in from reference TRBV28 and TRBJ2-7): DVKVTQSSRYLVKRTGEKVFLECVQDMDHENMFWYRQDPGLGLRLIYFSYDVKMKEKGDIPEGYSVSREKKERFSLILESASTNQTSMYLCASSLSGRVYEQYFGPGTRLTVT.

This rearrangement joins TRBV5-4 to TRBJ1-2, with 7 nucleotides matching TRBD1. The germline CDR1 and CDR2 sequences are SGHNT and YYREEE (reference sequence). The CDR3 spans 13 residues. V lost 5 bases, J lost 3 bases, and 4 bases stayed unmatched. The CDR3 protein is CASRRDSHYGYTF. The DNA for the CDR3 is TGTGCCAGCAGGAGGGACAGCCACTATGGCTACACCTTC.

This chain joins TRBV7-2 and TRBJ2-5; TRBD1 aligns across 9 bases. The V gene's germline CDR1 is SGHTA and CDR2 FQGNSA. Trimming took 6 bases from V and 4 from J; bases not matched to a gene: 9. This CDR3 spans 15 amino acids. The CDR3: CASSITGGKGETQYF. The CDR3 region has the DNA TGTGCCAGCAGTATTACAGGGGGCAAGGGAGAGACCCAGTACTTC.

The V and J genes are TRBV11-2 and TRBJ2-7; D is possibly TRBD2 (6 bases). The CDR3 contains 13 residues. Germline V gene data show CDR1 as SGHAT and CDR2 as FQNNGV. V was pared by 4 bases and J by 7 bases, with 14 bases between. This chain's CDR3 is CASSSTEGREQYF. Written as DNA, the CDR3 is TGTGCCAGCAGCTCGACCGAGGGGAGGGAGCAGTACTTC.

This clone has a handful of counts. The chain links TRBV27 to TRBJ2-1; 7 nucleotides line up with TRBD2. The length of the CDR3 is 13 residues. The germline CDR1 and CDR2 sequences are MNHEY and SMNVEV (reference sequence). Trimming at V came to 5 bases and at J to 10 bases, leaving 8 bases not matched to a gene. The CDR3 sequence: CASSRRASGEQFF. The DNA for the CDR3 is TGTGCCAGCAGTCGTCGGGCTAGCGGAGAGCAGTTCTTC.

The V gene is TRBV19, the J gene TRBJ2-4, with a possible D match to TRBD2 (6 bases). The germline V and J ends were trimmed by 6 bases and 8 bases, with 14 bases remaining between them. The V gene's germline CDR1 is LNHDA and CDR2 SQIVND (reference sequence). The CDR3 spans 13 residues. CDR3 nucleotide sequence: TGTGCCAGTAGGACGGGACTTAGGGACATTCAGTACTTC. Its translation is CASRTGLRDIQYF.

This clone was seen a few times. In the same sample, other DNA sequences code for this CDR3. CDR3 protein: CSARQNTEAFF. The DNA of the CDR3 is TGCAGTGCACGACAGAACACTGAAGCTTTCTTT. The chain is built from TRBV20-1 and TRBJ1-1; D not resolved. The CDR3 spans 11 residues. The V end was cut by 6 bases, the J end by 1 base, with 6 bases between. Germline lookup yields CDR1 DFQATT and CDR2 SNEGSKA (reference sequence).